Reported below is one TCR beta chain. This clonotype was observed many times. Its antigen is unknown. The input lacks base qualities; no much larger clone sits a single base away. This sample was included in a study of Graves' ophthalmopathy and Graves' hyperthyroidism listed by TCRdb under 2018. At the level of the whole study: Peripheral blood was collected at initial diagnosis, prior to any treatment. To tell Graves' ophthalmopathy apart from Graves' hyperthyroidism, and to predict which patients would progress to ophthalmopathy, the study relied on TCR beta repertoire signatures. In total, around 140 blood samples were TCR-sequenced: 43 ophthalmopathy, under 85 hyperthyroidism and some 17 hyperthyroidism-to-ophthalmopathy patients. A discovery set of 90 to 100 patients (around 44 ophthalmopathy, about 59 stable hyperthyroidism) was enrolled to explore V-J signatures distinguishing ophthalmopathy from hyperthyroidism. An independent validation cohort comprised around 20 hyperthyroidism patients and 15 to 17 patients who later progressed from hyperthyroidism to ophthalmopathy. In a handful of hyperthyroidism patients, the T-cell repertoires found in thyroid tissue were compared with those found in blood. Once sampling was done, hyperthyroidism patients were given methimazole at a starting dose of 30 mg daily, while ophthalmopathy patients were given high-dose intravenous methylprednisolone. The 80 to 100 discovery patients were randomly divided into training and test sets at a 7:3 ratio.

Ophthalmopathy patients were characterized by moderately to severely active disease, a Clinical Activity Score of at least 3, a NOSPECS grade of at least 4, and a disease duration under 3 months. Patients with other autoimmune diseases, uncontrolled infections, pregnancy or lactation were excluded. Diagnosis relied on clinical symptoms, serum thyroxine, TRAb, thyroid ultrasound and orbital computed tomography. PBMCs were isolated from 10 ml of fresh peripheral blood by Ficoll-Paque density gradient centrifugation. Total RNA was extracted using Trizol reagent, and RNA quality was checked on an Agilent 2100 Bioanalyzer. Findings and caveats that apply to the study as a whole: In validation, the model predicted ophthalmopathy progression with about 70% sensitivity and about 77% specificity; 12 predicted patients were CT-confirmed with GO in a median of 6.5 months. No statistical method was used to predetermine the sample size, and group allocation was not hidden from the investigators. The 13-signature model separated ophthalmopathy from stable hyperthyroidism with approximately 90% sensitivity and just under 84% specificity in cross-validation, and 80%/75% in the test set. Most expanded thyroid clonotypes with a frequency above 0.001 also appeared in blood, which suggests that blood repertoires may reflect the immune response in the thyroid.

For repertoire sequencing, the TCR beta CDR3 regions were amplified from RNA transcripts. The first round of RT-PCR was done with HTBI primers and the Qiagen OneStep RT-PCR kit, and was followed by a second round of multiplex PCR, then size selection and purification. Sequencing of the libraries was carried out on an Illumina HiSeq2000 in paired-end mode with 100 bp reads. In the source study's methods: SOAPnuke was used to process the reads, removing any read that contained adapters or uncalled bases, had a mean Phred below 15, or lacked an exact match to the constant primer or identifier. COPE v1.2.5 was used to merge the high-quality paired reads. Each unique nucleotide sequence was defined as a clonotype, and clonotypes were aligned to IMGT TRB V, D and J references with MiTCR v1.1. The analysis was limited to V-J combinations with a frequency above 0.0001, which together covered more than 99% of repertoires. A TCR clonal expansion and chaos score per V-J combination was defined as the ratio of F50 clonal expansion to chaos observed in the TCRdist matrix. Welch's t-statistics and random forest were used to reduce the features to about a dozen V-J combinations, which were then used as input to a naive Bayes classifier. Thyroid-blood repertoire similarity was quantified with the Morisita-Horn index. TCRdb reanalyzed the raw reads on its own, using fastp at Q25 for trimming and MiXCR for clone calling, and kept in-frame beta chains. CDR3 protein sequences are deduplicated, and each keeps its most common genes and DNA. TCRdb, not the original authors, processed these V and J calls. The sample table contains under 200,000 distinct CDR3 sequences; only one count was recorded for 30% to 45% of them. The top ten hold about 5.8% of the sample.

Sequenced input: peripheral blood. This clonotype was sampled from a middle-aged woman with Graves' ophthalmopathy. Donor details come from another sample of the same person, matched by shared clones.

CDR3 reads: CAWMGENYGYTF. The bases read TGTGCCTGGATGGGGGAAAACTATGGCTACACCTTC. The chain employs TRBV30 and TRBJ1-2; TRBD1 could be the D gene, as 5 bases match. CDR1 is given as GTSNPN and CDR2 as SVGIG, both from the germline V gene (reference sequence). The V and J ends are trimmed by 4 bases and 2 bases, leaving 8 bases between them. Reading from cysteine to phenylalanine, the CDR3 counts 12 amino acids. This entry keeps only the CDR3 DNA: 36 bases, framed from base 1.